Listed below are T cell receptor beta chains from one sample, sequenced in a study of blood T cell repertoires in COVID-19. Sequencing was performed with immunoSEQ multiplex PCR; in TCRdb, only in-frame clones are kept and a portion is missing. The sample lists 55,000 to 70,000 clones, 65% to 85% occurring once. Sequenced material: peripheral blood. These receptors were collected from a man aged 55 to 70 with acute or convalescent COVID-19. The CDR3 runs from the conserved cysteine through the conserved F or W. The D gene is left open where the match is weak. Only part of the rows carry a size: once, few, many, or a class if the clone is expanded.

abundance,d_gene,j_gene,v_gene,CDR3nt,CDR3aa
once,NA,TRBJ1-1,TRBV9,TGTGCCAGCAGCGTAGCCGACAGCCTTGAAGCTTTCTTT,CASSVADSLEAFF
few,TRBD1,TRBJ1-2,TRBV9,TGTGCCAGCAGCTGGGACAGGGGCAACTATGGCTACACCTTC,CASSWDRGNYGYTF
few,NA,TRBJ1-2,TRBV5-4,TGTGCCAGCAGCTTGGTGGAGGAATTTGAAGATGGCTACACCTTC,CASSLVEEFEDGYTF
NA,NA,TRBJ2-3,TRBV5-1,TGCGCCAGCAGCTTGGGGGTAGCTAGCACAGATACGCAGTATTTT,CASSLGVASTDTQYF
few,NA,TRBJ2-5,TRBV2,TGTGCCAGCGGTAGGGAGGGGGGGAGAGGAGAGACCCAGTACTTC,CASGREGGRGETQYF
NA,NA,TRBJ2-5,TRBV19,TGTGCCAGTAGTACTGGAAGAGGTGGGGAGACCCAGTACTTC,CASSTGRGGETQYF
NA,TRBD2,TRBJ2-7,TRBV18,TGTGCCAGCTCACCACCTAGCGGGAACTCCAACGAGCAGTACTTC,CASSPPSGNSNEQYF
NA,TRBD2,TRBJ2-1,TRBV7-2,TGTGCCAGCAGCCCTAGCGGGGGGGCGAGTGAGCAGTTCTTC,CASSPSGGASEQFF
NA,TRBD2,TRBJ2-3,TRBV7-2,TGTGCCAGCAGCTTCGACCTAGCGGCTAGCACAGATACGCAGTATTTT,CASSFDLAASTDTQYF
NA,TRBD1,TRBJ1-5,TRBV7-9,TGTGCCAGCGGGCAGGGGGCAAATCAGCCCCAGCATTTT,CASGQGANQPQHF
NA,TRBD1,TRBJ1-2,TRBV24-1,TGTGCCACCAGGGGACAGGGGAACTATGGCTACACCTTC,CATRGQGNYGYTF
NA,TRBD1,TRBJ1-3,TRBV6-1,TGTGCCAGCAGTGAACTAGGGACAGTGGAGGGAAACACCATATATTTT,CASSELGTVEGNTIYF
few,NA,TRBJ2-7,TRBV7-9,TGTGCCAGCAGCTGGACAGACTACCACGAGCAGTACTTC,CASSWTDYHEQYF
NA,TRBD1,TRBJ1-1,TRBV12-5,TGTGCTAGTGGTTTGCAACGGACAGGGGATGGGATAGGGGCTTTCTTT,CASGLQRTGDGIGAFF
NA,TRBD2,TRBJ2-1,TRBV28,TGTGCCAGCAGGCCGACTAGCGGGGGGCACTACAATGAGCAGTTCTTC,CASRPTSGGHYNEQFF
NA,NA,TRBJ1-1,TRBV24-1,TGTGCCACCAGTGAAGGGAGCGATGGGAACACTGAAGCTTTCTTT,CATSEGSDGNTEAFF
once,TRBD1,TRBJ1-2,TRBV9,TGTGCCAGCAGCAACCAACAGGGGCACTATGGCTACACCTTC,CASSNQQGHYGYTF
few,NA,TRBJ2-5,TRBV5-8,TGTGCCAGCAGCTTGTTCGCCGGGGAGACCCAGTACTTC,CASSLFAGETQYF
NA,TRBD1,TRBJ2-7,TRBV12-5,TGTGCTAGTGGTTGGGACAGCTCCTACGAGCAGTACTTC,CASGWDSSYEQYF
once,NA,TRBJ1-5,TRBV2,TGTGCCAGCTCAGGGATGGGGCAGGGAAATCAGCCCCAGCATTTT,CASSGMGQGNQPQHF
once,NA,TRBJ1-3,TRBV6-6,TGTGCCAGCAGGCCCTTAGGAGGGCCTGGAAACACCATATATTTT,CASRPLGGPGNTIYF
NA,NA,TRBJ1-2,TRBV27,TGTGCCAGCAGTTTGGAACCTTCAGGGGCTGGCTATGGCTACACCTTC,CASSLEPSGAGYGYTF
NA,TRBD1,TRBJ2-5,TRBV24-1,TGTGCCACCAGTGAATCCGGGACAGGGGAAGAGACCCAGTACTTC,CATSESGTGEETQYF
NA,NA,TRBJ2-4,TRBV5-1,TGCGCCAGCAGCGTGACAGGGGCAACTGGGACTAGCTTTTACTTC,CASSVTGATGTSFYF
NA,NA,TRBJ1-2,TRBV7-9,TGTGCCAGCAGCTTCTCCTTCTATGGCTACACCTTC,CASSFSFYGYTF
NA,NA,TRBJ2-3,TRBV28,TGTGCCAGCAGTTCCCCCAAGCGGGGCACAGATACGCAGTATTTT,CASSSPKRGTDTQYF
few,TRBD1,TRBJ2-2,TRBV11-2,TGTGCCAGCAGCCCTTACAGGGGGCTCGGCGGGGAGCTGTTTTTT,CASSPYRGLGGELFF
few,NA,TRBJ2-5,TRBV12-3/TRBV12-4,TGTGCCAGCAGTCCAGGGTTCCAAGAGACCCAGTACTTC,CASSPGFQETQYF
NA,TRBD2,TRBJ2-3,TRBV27,TGTGCCAGCAGTTTATTAGCTAGCGGGGGTGATACGCAGTATTTT,CASSLLASGGDTQYF
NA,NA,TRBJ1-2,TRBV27,TGTGCCATCTCGGACTCAATCGGAGGCTACACCTTC,CAISDSIGGYTF
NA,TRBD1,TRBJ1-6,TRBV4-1,TGCGCCAGCAGCCAAGCGACAGGGGTTAATTCACCCCTCCACTTT,CASSQATGVNSPLHF
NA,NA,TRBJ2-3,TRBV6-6,TGTGCCAGCAGTTATATACAACCAGATACGCAGTATTTT,CASSYIQPDTQYF
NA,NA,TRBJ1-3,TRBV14,TGTGCCAGCAGCAACTCACCCCTCTCTGGAAACACCATATATTTT,CASSNSPLSGNTIYF
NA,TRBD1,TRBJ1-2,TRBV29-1,TGCAGCGCTTACAGGGGTGACTATGGCTACACCTTC,CSAYRGDYGYTF
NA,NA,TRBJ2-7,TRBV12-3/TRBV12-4,TGTGCCAGCACCTATGGACTATTCGAGCAGTACTTC,CASTYGLFEQYF
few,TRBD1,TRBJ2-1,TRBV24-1,TGTGCCACCAGTGACTCCGGGACAGGGCGCAATGAGCAGTTCTTC,CATSDSGTGRNEQFF
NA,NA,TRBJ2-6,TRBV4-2,TGTGCCAGCAGCCAAGAACTGAGCTCTGGGGCCAACGTCCTGACTTTC,CASSQELSSGANVLTF
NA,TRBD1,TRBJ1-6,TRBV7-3,TGTGCCAGCAGCCTAAGGGGGCTTGGATCACCCCTCCACTTT,CASSLRGLGSPLHF
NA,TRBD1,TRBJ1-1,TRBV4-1,TGCGCCAGCAGCCAAGACACAGGGGGCTACACTGAAGCTTTCTTT,CASSQDTGGYTEAFF
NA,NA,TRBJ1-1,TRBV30,TGTCTCCTCGGGAGGAGGGTCACTGAAGCTTTCTTT,CLLGRRVTEAFF
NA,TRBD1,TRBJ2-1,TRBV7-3,TGTGCCAGCAGTTTGGCCCGACAGGGCGGGGAGCAGTTCTTC,CASSLARQGGEQFF
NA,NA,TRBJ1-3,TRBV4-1,TGCGCCAGCAGCCAAGTCGGCGTGGTAAAGGGAGCCCCAATGTTACTAAGGAACACCATATATTTT,CASSQVGVVKGAPMLLRNTIYF